The 31 T cell receptor beta chains given below trace back to one sample, sequenced in a study of long-term antiretroviral therapy in people with HIV. At the survey level, the v3.0 immunoSEQ assay was run. Sequencing was performed with immunoSEQ multiplex PCR; in TCRdb, only in-frame clones are kept and a portion is missing. Of about 40,000 clones listed, around 85% are singletons. The source was unsorted PBMCs, collected 3.1 years after starting antiretroviral therapy. These TCRs come from a woman aged 45-59 years with HIV.

The CDR3 reads CASSPSRPEAFF. CDR3 sequence (DNA): TGTGCCAGCAGCCCCTCCAGGCCTGAAGCTTTCTTT. The chain has TRBV7-9 and TRBJ1-1; D gene ambiguous. The V gene lost 5 bases and the J gene lost 6 bases, with 10 bases spanning the gap. Looked up from germline, CDR1 is SEHNR and CDR2 is FQNEAQ (reference sequence). CDR3 size: 12 residues.

The chain links TRBV28 to TRBJ1-5; D is undetermined. V lost 4 bases, J lost 4 bases, and 11 bases lay in between. This CDR3 region has 14 residues. Per the germline V gene, CDR1 is MDHEN and CDR2 is SYDVKM. Written as DNA, the CDR3 is TGTGCCAGCAGTTCGTCCCCGACTAATCAGCCCCAGCATTTT. Protein: CASSSSPTNQPQHF.

This clone was seen more than once but under ten times. The genes are TRBV30 and TRBJ1-5; D may be TRBD1 (5 bases). V shed 4 bases and J shed 6 bases, with 16 bases lying between them. The CDR3 loop spans 14 amino acids. Germline CDR1 GTSNPN, CDR2 SVGIG (reference sequence). CDR3 loop: CAWNHQGRAQPQHF. The CDR3 DNA reads TGTGCCTGGAATCATCAGGGTAGGGCTCAGCCCCAGCATTTT.

In nucleotides, the CDR3 is TGTGCCAGCAGTTCGGACAGGACTTATAGCAATCAGCCCCAGCATTTT. It yields the protein CASSSDRTYSNQPQHF. V gene TRBV6-5 combines with J gene TRBJ1-5, with 7 bases fitting TRBD1. The J segment lost 0 bases and the V segment lost 4 bases, leaving 6 bases of the junction unmatched. The CDR3 sequence is 16 residues long. Germline V CDR1 and CDR2: MNHEY, SVGAGI.

This chain joins TRBV5-1 and TRBJ1-5, with D possibly TRBD1 on 6 matching bases. V lost 0 bases and J 2 bases, leaving 9 bases between the germline ends. The V gene's germline CDR1 is SGHRS and CDR2 YFSETQ. This CDR3 contains 15 residues. The CDR3 DNA reads as TGCGCCAGCAGCTTGGAGGGGGGAGGCAATCAGCCCCAGCATTTT. It is translated as CASSLEGGGNQPQHF.

The chain is built from TRBV6-1 and TRBJ1-5, with 7 bases matching TRBD1. This CDR3 is built from 16 residues. Germline V gene lookup returns CDR1 MNHNS and CDR2 SASEGT. Germline trimming cut 4 bases from V and 0 bases from J; bases unmatched to any gene: 6. For the CDR3, the DNA is TGTGCCAGCAGTGGCTACAGGGGTTATAGCAATCAGCCCCAGCATTTT. It yields the protein CASSGYRGYSNQPQHF.

The chain carries TRBV18 and TRBJ2-5; no reliable D call. CDR3 length equals 14 residues. V lost 1 base and J lost 5, with 11 bases in between. Germline values: CDR1 KGHSH, CDR2 LQKENI. The CDR3 region is CASSPLEGSETQYF. Written as DNA, the CDR3 is TGTGCCAGCTCACCACTGGAAGGTTCGGAGACCCAGTACTTC. Together with reference TRBV18 and TRBJ2-5, the CDR3 gives the full variable domain: NAGVMQNPRHLVRRRGQEARLRCSPMKGHSHVYWYRQLPEEGLKFMVYLQKENIIDESGMPKERFSAEFPKEGPSILRIQQVVRGDSAAYFCASSPLEGSETQYFGPGTRLLVL.

The V gene is TRBV19, the J gene TRBJ2-3, with 11 bases identical to TRBD2. Germline trimming cut 3 bases from V and 4 bases from J; bases unmatched to any gene: 3. Germline assignment: CDR1 LNHDA and CDR2 SQIVND (reference sequence). The length of the CDR3 is 15 residues. CDR3 nucleotides: TGTGCCAGTAGTATTAGCGGGGGGGTTGCAGATACGCAGTATTTT. This translates into CASSISGGVADTQYF.

This clone occurred once. Here the CDR3 reads CASSLSGGLPHEQYF. CDR3 nucleotide sequence: TGTGCCAGCAGCCTTAGCGGGGGGCTACCTCACGAGCAGTACTTC. The chain has TRBV2 and TRBJ2-7, with 10 bases lining up with TRBD2. Trimming removed 6 bases from V and 5 bases from J; junction bases left unmatched: 10. The CDR3 extends over 15 amino acids. Germline V CDR1 and CDR2: SNHLY, FYNNEI.

The chain couples TRBV11-3 to TRBJ1-3; D remains unclear. This CDR3 contains 14 residues. Germline CDR1 reads SGHNT; CDR2 reads YENEEA. V was trimmed by 6 bases and J by 0 bases, leaving 9 bases between them. The CDR3 region has the DNA TGTGCCAGCAGTCTGGGGAGCTCTGGAAACACCATATATTTT. Encoded protein: CASSLGSSGNTIYF.

V is TRBV4-1 and J is TRBJ2-5; D may match TRBD1 or TRBD2 (5 bases each). The CDR3 is made up of 16 amino acids. V was pared by 2 bases and J by 3 bases, with 16 bases between. Looked up from germline, CDR1 is MGHRA and CDR2 is YSYEKL. CDR3 in amino acids: CASSQSAGTDEETQYF. The CDR3, as DNA: TGCGCCAGCAGCCAATCAGCCGGGACGGATGAAGAGACCCAGTACTTC.

Only one count was recorded for this clone. The rearrangement links TRBV18 to TRBJ1-1; no firm D call. The germline CDR1 and CDR2 sequences are KGHSH and LQKENI. V lost 2 bases and J 4 bases, leaving 14 bases between the germline ends. The CDR3 loop spans 15 amino acids. CDR3 protein: CASSPVKAAGTEAFF. As DNA, the CDR3 is TGTGCCAGCTCACCAGTAAAGGCGGCGGGCACTGAAGCTTTCTTT.

This chain uses TRBV9 with TRBJ1-2, with D unresolved. V lost 2 bases, J lost 7 bases, and 9 bases lay in between. CDR1 SGDLS and CDR2 YYNGEE come from the germline V gene. The length of the CDR3 is 12 residues. CDR3 protein: CASSVLDGGYTF. CDR3 DNA: TGTGCCAGCAGCGTGCTGGATGGTGGCTACACCTTC. Using reference TRBV9 and TRBJ1-2 for the parts outside the CDR3, the full variable domain is DSGVTQTPKHLITATGQRVTLRCSPRSGDLSVYWYQQSLDQGLQFLIQYYNGEERAKGNILERFSAQQFPDLHSELNLSSLELGDSALYFCASSVLDGGYTFGSGTRLTVV.

The V call is TRBV5-6, the J call TRBJ2-7, with TRBD2 matching over 7 bases. The CDR3 extends over 14 amino acids. The germline V gene has CDR1 SGHDT and CDR2 YYEEEE. V was pared by 3 bases and J by 6 bases, with 9 bases of the junction left unmatched. The CDR3 DNA reads as TGTGCCAGCAGCTCTGACGGGGGGACCGGCGAGCAGTACTTC. Its protein product is CASSSDGGTGEQYF.

The chain joins TRBV4-3 to TRBJ1-2, with D possibly TRBD1 on 5 matching bases. V lost 3 bases and J 2 bases, leaving 16 bases between the germline ends. This CDR3 is built from 16 residues. Germline CDR1 LGHNA, CDR2 YSLEER. The CDR3, as DNA: TGCGCCAGCAGCCAGGACACCCGACAGTTCAACTATGGCTACACCTTC. Protein: CASSQDTRQFNYGYTF.

This chain connects TRBV29-1 to TRBJ1-1; D gene uncertain. Looked up from germline, CDR1 is SQVTM and CDR2 is ANQGSEA. This CDR3 is built from 13 residues. V was pared by 6 bases and J by 1 base, with 12 bases between. The CDR3, as DNA: TGCAGCGTCGCTGCCGTGACGAACACTGAAGCTTTCTTT. This encodes CSVAAVTNTEAFF. The whole variable domain, remainder taken from reference TRBV29-1 and TRBJ1-1, is SAVISQKPSRDICQRGTSLTIQCQVDSQVTMMFWYRQQPGQSLTLIATANQGSEATYESGFVIDKFPISRPNLTFSTLTVSNMSPEDSSIYLCSVAAVTNTEAFFGQGTRLTVV.

The J gene is TRBJ1-5, the V gene TRBV6-6; 8 nucleotides agree with TRBD1. This CDR3 contains 15 residues. The V and J ends lost 7 bases and 3 bases, in that order; junction bases with no gene match: 8. Germline values: CDR1 MNHNY, CDR2 SVGAGI (reference sequence). The CDR3 region is CASTDPDRVNQPQHF. CDR3 DNA sequence: TGTGCCAGCACCGACCCGGACAGGGTCAATCAGCCCCAGCATTTT.

The rearrangement uses TRBV18 and TRBJ1-2; possibly TRBD1 for D (6 bases). Germline CDR1 KGHSH, CDR2 LQKENI. The V and J ends lost 3 bases and 4 bases respectively, with 18 bases between them. The CDR3 is 16 amino acids. CDR3 in DNA: TGTGCCAGCTCACCTATTTCGGGACACAATTTCTATGGCTACACCTTC. This translates into CASSPISGHNFYGYTF.

The rearrangement uses TRBV9 and TRBJ2-2; D is possibly TRBD1 (6 bases). The V and J ends lost 3 bases and 5 bases respectively, with 14 bases between them. Germline values: CDR1 SGDLS, CDR2 YYNGEE. The CDR3 totals 15 residues. DNA of the CDR3: TGTGCCAGCAGCGCTGAAGGACAGATAACCGGGGAGCTGTTTTTT. Translation gives CASSAEGQITGELFF.

This clone has more than one count but fewer than ten. The chain is built from TRBV6-1 and TRBJ2-7, with 8 bases aligning to TRBD1. Germline V CDR1 and CDR2: MNHNS, SASEGT. The CDR3 is 13 amino acids. J gave up 4 bases and V 3 bases, and 2 bases lay outside the gene matches. The CDR3: CASSDGQGYEQYF. The DNA for the CDR3 is TGTGCCAGCAGTGACGGACAGGGTTACGAGCAGTACTTC.

This clone has only a few counts. Different DNA sequences within this sample yield the same CDR3. The gene calls are TRBV6-5 and TRBJ1-3; TRBD1 agrees at 7 bases. V lost 0 bases, J lost 3 bases, and 5 bases stayed unmatched. This CDR3 contains 16 residues. The germline gives CDR1 MNHEY, CDR2 SVGAGI. CDR3 DNA: TGTGCCAGCAGTTACTCACGGAGGGGGCATGGAAACACCATATATTTT. It is translated as CASSYSRRGHGNTIYF.

This clone was counted once. The rearrangement joins TRBV6-5 to TRBJ2-7, with TRBD1 matching over 8 bases. CDR3 size: 15 residues. The junction had 8 bases not matched to a gene; V was cut back by 5 bases and J by 2 bases. From germline, CDR1 is MNHEY and CDR2 SVGAGI. The CDR3 DNA reads TGTGCCAGCAGTCCCGGACAGGGAACTACCTACGAGCAGTACTTC. Residues: CASSPGQGTTYEQYF.

This sequence joins TRBV7-9 and TRBJ1-6; D is undetermined. The germline V gene has CDR1 SEHNR and CDR2 FQNEAQ (reference sequence). V lost 5 bases and J 6 bases, leaving 20 bases between the germline ends. There are 17 residues in the CDR3. In DNA form, the CDR3 reads TGTGCCAGCAGCCCAAGGTGGGGAGAAGGAGGTAATTCACCCCTCCACTTT. Protein: CASSPRWGEGGNSPLHF. The complete variable domain, with remaining parts taken from reference TRBV7-9 and TRBJ1-6, reads DTGVSQNPRHKITKRGQNVTFRCDPISEHNRLYWYRQTLGQGPEFLTYFQNEAQLEKSRLLSDRFSAERPKGSFSTLEIQRTEQGDSAMYLCASSPRWGEGGNSPLHFGNGTRLTVT.

V is TRBV7-2 and J is TRBJ1-1, with D hard to call. CDR1 is SGHTA and CDR2 is FQGNSA in the germline V gene. Trimming left V 5 bases short and J 3 bases short, with 13 bases between. The CDR3 loop spans 14 amino acids. The CDR3 region is CASSARTAYTEAFF. CDR3 in DNA: TGTGCCAGCAGCGCCAGGACGGCTTACACTGAAGCTTTCTTT.

The rearrangement uses TRBV6-1 and TRBJ2-7; 11 bases fit TRBD2. Germline V gene lookup returns CDR1 MNHNS and CDR2 SASEGT. The length of the CDR3 is 16 residues. J gave up 1 base and V 3 bases, and 5 bases lay outside the gene matches. The DNA for the CDR3 is TGTGCCAGCAGTGACCCTAGCGGGGGGCCGTCCTACGAGCAGTACTTC. Its protein product is CASSDPSGGPSYEQYF.

This rearrangement joins TRBV2 to TRBJ2-3; 8 bases match TRBD2. CDR1 is SNHLY and CDR2 is FYNNEI in the germline V gene. The length of the CDR3 is 15 residues. With V trimmed by 9 bases and J by 0 bases, 8 bases remained unmatched. CDR3 DNA sequence: TGTGCCAGTCGAAGACTAGCGTCTAGCACAGATACGCAGTATTTT. Protein product: CASRRLASSTDTQYF.

The chain links TRBV29-1 to TRBJ1-2; 9 bases match TRBD1. After removal of 2 bases from V and 3 bases from J, the junction contained 7 bases not matched to a gene. Germline lookup yields CDR1 SQVTM and CDR2 ANQGSEA. CDR3 length: 15 amino acids. CDR3: CSVELWDRDDYGYTF. The CDR3 DNA reads TGCAGCGTTGAACTGTGGGACAGGGACGACTATGGCTACACCTTC.

This rearrangement joins TRBV7-2 to TRBJ2-5; D not certain. CDR1 and CDR2 (germline): SGHTA, FQGNSA. The CDR3 spans 13 residues. Trimming stripped 1 base from V and 1 base from J, with 4 bases between. The CDR3 DNA is TGTGCCAGCAGCTTAGTACTCCAAGAGACCCAGTACTTC. The encoded protein is CASSLVLQETQYF. Supplemented by reference TRBV7-2 and TRBJ2-5, the full variable domain reads GAGVSQSPSNKVTEKGKDVELRCDPISGHTALYWYRQSLGQGLEFLIYFQGNSAPDKSGLPSDRFSAERTGGSVSTLTIQRTQQEDSAVYLCASSLVLQETQYFGPGTRLLVL.

The chain combines TRBV2 with TRBJ2-3; 9 bases are shared with TRBD2. CDR1 is SNHLY, CDR2 FYNNEI, per germline. The CDR3 consists of 15 residues. V lost 5 bases, J lost 3 bases, and 6 bases stayed unmatched. CDR3 nucleotide sequence: TGTGCCAGCAGTCAGACGCTAGCGGGAACAGATACGCAGTATTTT. Protein product: CASSQTLAGTDTQYF.

For the CDR3, the DNA is TGTGCCAGCAGTCAAAATCCGGGGACTAGCGGGGGGCGAGAGCAGTTCTTC. Residues: CASSQNPGTSGGREQFF. The chain has TRBV5-4 and TRBJ2-1; 15 positions match TRBD2. Germline V gene sequence: CDR1 SGHNT, CDR2 YYREEE (reference sequence). The CDR3 loop spans 17 amino acids. V lost 5 bases to trimming and J lost 10 bases; unmatched junction nucleotides: 13. Supplemented by reference TRBV5-4 and TRBJ2-1, the full variable domain reads ETGVTQSPTHLIKTRGQQVTLRCSSQSGHNTVSWYQQALGQGPQFIFQYYREEENGRGNFPPRFSGLQFPNYSSELNVNALELDDSALYLCASSQNPGTSGGREQFFGPGTRLTVL.

The J gene is TRBJ2-7, the V gene TRBV5-1, with D maybe TRBD1 (6 bases). Germline V CDR1 and CDR2: SGHRS, YFSETQ. The ends were cut back, 4 bases at V and 2 bases at J, with 13 bases in the middle. The CDR3 totals 14 residues. The CDR3 nucleotides are TGCGCCAGCAGCATCGAACAGGGCCCCTACGAGCAGTACTTC. This gives the protein CASSIEQGPYEQYF.